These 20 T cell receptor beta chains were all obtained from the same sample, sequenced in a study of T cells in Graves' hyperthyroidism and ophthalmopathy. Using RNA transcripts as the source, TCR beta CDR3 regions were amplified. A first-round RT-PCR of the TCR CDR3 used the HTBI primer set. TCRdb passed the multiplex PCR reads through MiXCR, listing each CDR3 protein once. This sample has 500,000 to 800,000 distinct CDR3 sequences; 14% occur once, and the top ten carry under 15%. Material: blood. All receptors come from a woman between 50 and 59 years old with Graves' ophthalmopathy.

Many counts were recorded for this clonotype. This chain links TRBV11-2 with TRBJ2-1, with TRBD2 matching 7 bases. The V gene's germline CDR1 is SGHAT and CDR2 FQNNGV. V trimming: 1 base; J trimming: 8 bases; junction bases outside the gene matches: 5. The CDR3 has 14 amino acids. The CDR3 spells CASSLVAGVDEQFF. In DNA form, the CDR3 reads TGTGCCAGCAGCTTAGTCGCGGGAGTGGATGAGCAGTTCTTC.

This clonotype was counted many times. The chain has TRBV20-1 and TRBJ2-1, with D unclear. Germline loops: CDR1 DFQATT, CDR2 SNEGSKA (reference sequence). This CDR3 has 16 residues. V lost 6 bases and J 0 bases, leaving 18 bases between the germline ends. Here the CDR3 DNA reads TGCAGTGCAACGATGGTGGCGCGGAGCTCCTACAATGAGCAGTTCTTC. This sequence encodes CSATMVARSSYNEQFF.

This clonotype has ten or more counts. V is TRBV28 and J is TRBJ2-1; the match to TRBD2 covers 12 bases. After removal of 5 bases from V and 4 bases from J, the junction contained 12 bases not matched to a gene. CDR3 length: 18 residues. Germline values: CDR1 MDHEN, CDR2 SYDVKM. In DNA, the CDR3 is TGTGCCAGCAGTGCACACGCGGGACTAGCGGGTGTATACAATGAGCAGTTCTTC. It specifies CASSAHAGLAGVYNEQFF. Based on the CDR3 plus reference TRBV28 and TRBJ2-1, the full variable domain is DVKVTQSSRYLVKRTGEKVFLECVQDMDHENMFWYRQDPGLGLRLIYFSYDVKMKEKGDIPEGYSVSREKKERFSLILESASTNQTSMYLCASSAHAGLAGVYNEQFFGPGTRLTVL.

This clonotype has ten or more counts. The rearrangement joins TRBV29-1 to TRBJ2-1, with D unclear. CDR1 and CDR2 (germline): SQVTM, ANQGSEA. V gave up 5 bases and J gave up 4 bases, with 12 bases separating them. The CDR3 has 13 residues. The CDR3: CSVLHPSYNEQFF. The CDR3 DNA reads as TGCAGCGTTCTACATCCTTCGTACAATGAGCAGTTCTTC.

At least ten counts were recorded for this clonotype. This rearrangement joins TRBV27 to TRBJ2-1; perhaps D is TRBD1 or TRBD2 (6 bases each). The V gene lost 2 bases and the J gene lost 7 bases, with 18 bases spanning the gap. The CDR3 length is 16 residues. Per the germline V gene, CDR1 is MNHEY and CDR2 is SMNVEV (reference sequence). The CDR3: CASSLQPGLRGNEQFF. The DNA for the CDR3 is TGTGCCAGCAGTTTACAACCGGGACTGAGGGGGAATGAGCAGTTCTTC.

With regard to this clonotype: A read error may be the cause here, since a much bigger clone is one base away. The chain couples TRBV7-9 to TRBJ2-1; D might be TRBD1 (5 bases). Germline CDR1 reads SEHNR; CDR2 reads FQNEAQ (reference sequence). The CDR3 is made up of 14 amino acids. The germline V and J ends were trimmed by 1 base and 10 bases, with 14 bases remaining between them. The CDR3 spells CASSLVQGVLEQFF. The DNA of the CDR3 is TGTGCCAGCAGCTTAGTCCAAGGGGTGCTCGAGCAGTTCTTC.

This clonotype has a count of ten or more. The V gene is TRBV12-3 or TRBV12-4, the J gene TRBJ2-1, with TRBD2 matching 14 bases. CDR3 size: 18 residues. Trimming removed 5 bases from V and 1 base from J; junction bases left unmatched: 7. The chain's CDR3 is CASSDRGLAGVSYNEQFF. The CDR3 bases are TGTGCCAGCAGTGACCGGGGACTAGCGGGAGTATCCTACAATGAGCAGTTCTTC.

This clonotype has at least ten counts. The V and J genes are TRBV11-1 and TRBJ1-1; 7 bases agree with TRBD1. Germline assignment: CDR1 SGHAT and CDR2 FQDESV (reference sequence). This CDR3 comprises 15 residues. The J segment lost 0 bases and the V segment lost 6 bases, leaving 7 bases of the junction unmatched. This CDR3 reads CASRSKGGLNTEAFF. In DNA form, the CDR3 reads TGTGCCAGCAGATCAAAAGGGGGCCTGAACACTGAAGCTTTCTTT.

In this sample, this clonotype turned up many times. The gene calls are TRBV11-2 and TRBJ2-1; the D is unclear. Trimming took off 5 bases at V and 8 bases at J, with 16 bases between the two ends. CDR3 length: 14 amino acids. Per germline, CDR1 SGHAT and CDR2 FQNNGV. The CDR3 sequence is CASSPWTEEDEQFF. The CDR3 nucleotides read TGTGCCAGCAGCCCGTGGACCGAAGAGGATGAGCAGTTCTTC.

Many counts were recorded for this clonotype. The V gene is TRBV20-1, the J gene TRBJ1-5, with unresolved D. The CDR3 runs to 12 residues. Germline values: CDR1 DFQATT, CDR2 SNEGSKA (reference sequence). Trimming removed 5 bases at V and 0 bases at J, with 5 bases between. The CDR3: CSAPFSNQPQHF. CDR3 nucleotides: TGCAGTGCTCCCTTTAGCAATCAGCCCCAGCATTTT.

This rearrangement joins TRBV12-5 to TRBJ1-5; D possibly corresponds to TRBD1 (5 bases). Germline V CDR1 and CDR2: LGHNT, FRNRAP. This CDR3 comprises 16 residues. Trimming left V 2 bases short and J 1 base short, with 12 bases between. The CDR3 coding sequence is TGTGCTAGTGGTTTGAGAGGGGTTGGGAGCAATCAGCCCCAGCATTTT. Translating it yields CASGLRGVGSNQPQHF.

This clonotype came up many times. The DNA of the CDR3 is TGCAGTGCTAGCGGGCAGAACAATCAGCCCCAGCATTTT. Translated: CSASGQNNQPQHF. The chain combines TRBV20-1 with TRBJ1-5; D gene ambiguous. Germline assignment: CDR1 DFQATT and CDR2 SNEGSKA (reference sequence). V lost 3 bases, J lost 3 bases, and 9 bases lay in between. The CDR3 totals 13 residues.

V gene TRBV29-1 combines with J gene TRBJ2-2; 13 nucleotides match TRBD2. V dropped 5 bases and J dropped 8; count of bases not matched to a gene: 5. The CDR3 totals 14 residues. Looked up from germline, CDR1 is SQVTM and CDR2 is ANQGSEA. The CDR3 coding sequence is TGCAGCGTTAAAACTAGCGGGAGGGCGGGGGAGCTGTTTTTT. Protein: CSVKTSGRAGELFF.

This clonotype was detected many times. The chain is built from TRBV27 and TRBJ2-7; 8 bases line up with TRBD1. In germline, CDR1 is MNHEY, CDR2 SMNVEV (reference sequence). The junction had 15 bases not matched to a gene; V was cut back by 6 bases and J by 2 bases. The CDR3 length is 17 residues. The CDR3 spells CASSPGVGRGLAYEQYF. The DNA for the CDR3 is TGTGCCAGCAGCCCCGGGGTGGGCAGGGGGCTTGCCTACGAGCAGTACTTC.

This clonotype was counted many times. In nucleotides, the CDR3 is TGTGCCAGCAGCTACAGACTAGCGGGAGGCCCCAATGAGCAGTTCTTC. This encodes CASSYRLAGGPNEQFF. The chain combines TRBV11-3 with TRBJ2-1, with 13 bases fitting TRBD2. There are 16 residues in the CDR3. V dropped 4 bases and J dropped 6; count of bases not matched to a gene: 6. Germline V gives CDR1 SGHNT, CDR2 YENEEA.

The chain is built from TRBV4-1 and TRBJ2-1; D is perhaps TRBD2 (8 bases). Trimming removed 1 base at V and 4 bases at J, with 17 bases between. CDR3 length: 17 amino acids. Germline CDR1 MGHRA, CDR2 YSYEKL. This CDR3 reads CASSQGDSGSVYNEQFF. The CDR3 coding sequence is TGCGCCAGCAGCCAAGGGGACAGCGGGAGTGTTTACAATGAGCAGTTCTTC.

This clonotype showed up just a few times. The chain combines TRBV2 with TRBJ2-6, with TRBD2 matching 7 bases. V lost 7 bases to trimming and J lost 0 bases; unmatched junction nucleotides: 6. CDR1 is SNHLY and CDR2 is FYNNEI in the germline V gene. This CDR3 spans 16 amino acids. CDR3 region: CASIRDYSSGANVLTF. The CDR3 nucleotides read TGTGCCAGCATCCGGGACTACAGCTCTGGGGCCAACGTCCTGACTTTC.

The CDR3 here is CASSEGQVGSEQYF. The DNA of the CDR3 is TGTGCCAGCAGTGAAGGGCAAGTTGGTAGCGAGCAGTACTTC. V gene TRBV6-1 combines with J gene TRBJ2-7; D is unresolved. CDR1 and CDR2 (germline): MNHNS, SASEGT. The CDR3 is 14 residues long. The germline V and J ends were trimmed by 1 base and 6 bases, with 13 bases remaining between them.

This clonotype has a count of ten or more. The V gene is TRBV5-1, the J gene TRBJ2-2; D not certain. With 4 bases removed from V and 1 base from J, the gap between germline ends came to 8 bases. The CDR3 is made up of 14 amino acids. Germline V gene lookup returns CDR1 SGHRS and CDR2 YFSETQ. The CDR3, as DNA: TGCGCCAGCAGCACTGCGCAGAACACCGGGGAGCTGTTTTTT. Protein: CASSTAQNTGELFF.

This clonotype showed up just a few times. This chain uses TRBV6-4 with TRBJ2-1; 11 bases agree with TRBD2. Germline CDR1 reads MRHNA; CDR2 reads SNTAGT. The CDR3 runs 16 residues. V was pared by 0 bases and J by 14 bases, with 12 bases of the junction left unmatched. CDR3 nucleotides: TGTGCCAGCAGTGACTCTACTAGCGGGAGTTTCCGGCCGGAGTTCTTC. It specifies CASSDSTSGSFRPEFF.